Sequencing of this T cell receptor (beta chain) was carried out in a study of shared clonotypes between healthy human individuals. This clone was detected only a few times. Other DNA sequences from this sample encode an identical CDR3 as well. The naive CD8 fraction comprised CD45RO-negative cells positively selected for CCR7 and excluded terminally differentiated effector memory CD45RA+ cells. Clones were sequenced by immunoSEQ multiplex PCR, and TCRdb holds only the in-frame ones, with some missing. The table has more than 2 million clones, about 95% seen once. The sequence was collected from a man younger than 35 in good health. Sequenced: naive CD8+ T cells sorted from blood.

The CDR3 region is CASSQGQGAYEQYF. The CDR3 DNA is TGCGCCAGCAGCCAAGGACAGGGGGCCTACGAGCAGTACTTC. V is TRBV4-1 and J is TRBJ2-7; the match to TRBD1 covers 9 bases. This CDR3 spans 14 amino acids. Germline loops: CDR1 MGHRA, CDR2 YSYEKL. Losses at the gene ends were 1 base for V and 2 bases for J; bases not matched to a gene: 0.